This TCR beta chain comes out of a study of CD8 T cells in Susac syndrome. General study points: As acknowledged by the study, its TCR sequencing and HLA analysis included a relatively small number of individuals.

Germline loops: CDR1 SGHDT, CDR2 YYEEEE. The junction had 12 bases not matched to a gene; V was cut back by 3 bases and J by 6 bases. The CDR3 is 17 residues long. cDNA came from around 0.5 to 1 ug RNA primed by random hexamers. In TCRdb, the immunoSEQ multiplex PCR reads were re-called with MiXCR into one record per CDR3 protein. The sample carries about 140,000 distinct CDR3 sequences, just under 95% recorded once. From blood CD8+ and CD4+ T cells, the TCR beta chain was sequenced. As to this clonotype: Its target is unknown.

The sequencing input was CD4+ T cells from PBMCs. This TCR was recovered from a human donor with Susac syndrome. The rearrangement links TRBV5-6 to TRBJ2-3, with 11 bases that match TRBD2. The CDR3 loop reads CASSSLLASGRIDTQYF. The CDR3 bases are TGTGCCAGCAGCTCCCTTCTAGCTAGCGGGAGGATTGATACGCAGTATTTT.